The 29 T cell receptor beta chains reported below all come from one sample, sequenced in a study of breast tumors, draining lymph nodes, adjacent tissues. Breast cancer patients provided tissue from their axillary draining lymph nodes. MiXCR, applied by TCRdb to the multiplex PCR reads, yields one record per CDR3 protein. This table holds about 230,000 distinct CDR3 sequences, about 30% found once. Material: axillary lymph node tissue. The receptors were sampled from a female donor with breast cancer. Some clones in this sample may be carry-over from other donors' samples.

The rearrangement uses TRBV27 and TRBJ1-4; possible D gene TRBD1, 5 bases. The CDR3 spans 16 residues. V lost 5 bases, J lost 10 bases, and 23 bases lay in between. The V gene's germline CDR1 is MNHEY and CDR2 SMNVEV (reference sequence). This chain's CDR3 is CASSLKFGGGSAKLFF. CDR3 in DNA: TGTGCCAGCAGTCTAAAGTTTGGGGGAGGATCGGCAAAACTGTTTTTT. Combining the CDR3 with reference TRBV27 and TRBJ1-4 gives the whole variable domain EAQVTQNPRYLITVTGKKLTVTCSQNMNHEYMSWYRQDPGLGLRQIYYSMNVEVTDKGDVPEGYKVSRKEKRNFPLILESPSPNQTSLYFCASSLKFGGGSAKLFFGSGTQLSVL.

This clonotype has at least ten counts. The chain recombines TRBV2 with TRBJ1-2; D unresolved. CDR1 SNHLY and CDR2 FYNNEI come from the germline V gene. The CDR3 consists of 14 residues. Trimming pared 8 bases from V and 1 base from J, leaving 14 bases between. The CDR3 loop is CASDREGFNYGYTF. The CDR3 nucleotides are TGTGCCAGCGACCGGGAGGGATTTAACTATGGCTACACCTTC.

The table lists this clonotype with many counts. The chain links TRBV19 to TRBJ2-7; a weak D match, TRBD1 (9 bases). V lost 3 bases and J lost 5, with 26 bases in between. The CDR3 covers 18 residues. Germline V gene data show CDR1 as LNHDA and CDR2 as SQIVND (reference sequence). The CDR3 nucleotides read TGTGCCAGTAGTATCAGGACAGGGGTGTCGGGAGGGTCTAACGAGCAGTACTTC. This sequence encodes CASSIRTGVSGGSNEQYF.

This clonotype was counted at least ten times. The junction departs from germline at one end; a sequencing error may be responsible. This chain uses TRBV6-5 with TRBJ2-7; D is possibly TRBD2 (5 bases). The CDR3 contains 16 residues. CDR1 and CDR2 (germline): MNHEY, SVGAGI. The CDR3 region has the DNA TGTGCCAGCAGTCACTCGGGAAGGCTCTACTCCTACGAGCAGTACTTC. Its translation: CASSHSGRLYSYEQYF.

This clonotype was found many times. The chain combines TRBV28 with TRBJ1-2; possibly TRBD1 for D (5 bases). CDR1 is MDHEN, CDR2 SYDVKM, per germline. The CDR3 spans 12 residues. Trimming removed 3 bases from V and 8 bases from J, with 10 bases in between. CDR3 DNA: TGTGCCAGCAGTTTCGGGACGGGGGGCTACACCTTC. Amino acid sequence: CASSFGTGGYTF.

This clonotype was observed many times. This chain links TRBV12-3 or TRBV12-4 with TRBJ1-2; D ambiguous. V was cut by 1 base and J by 4 bases, with 10 bases left in between. The CDR3 sequence is 14 residues long. In nucleotides, the CDR3 is TGTGCCAGCAGTTTAGACCGCCCCACCTATGGCTACACCTTC. This encodes CASSLDRPTYGYTF.

This clonotype occurred many times. The rearrangement links TRBV29-1 to TRBJ2-1; TRBD1 aligns across 11 bases. The V gene end was trimmed by 8 bases and the J gene end by 6 bases; junction bases not matched to a gene: 9. CDR1 SQVTM and CDR2 ANQGSEA come from the germline V gene. The CDR3 spans 14 residues. CDR3 coding DNA: TGCAGCACGGAGGGACAGGGGGTGAGCAATGAGCAGTTCTTC. Translating it yields CSTEGQGVSNEQFF.

This clonotype was recorded many times. This chain connects TRBV30 to TRBJ1-6, with TRBD1 matching 7 bases. Trimming took 5 bases from V and 9 from J; bases not matched to a gene: 7. The germline CDR1 and CDR2 sequences are GTSNPN and SVGIG (reference sequence). The CDR3 spans 13 residues. The CDR3 nucleotides read TGTGCCTGGGGGGGACAGAGGGGTTCACCCCTCCACTTT. Its protein product is CAWGGQRGSPLHF. The full variable domain, with the rest looked up from reference TRBV30 and TRBJ1-6, is SQTIHQWPATLVQPVGSPLSLECTVEGTSNPNLYWYRQAAGRGLQLLFYSVGIGQISSEVPQNLSASRPQDRQFILSSKKLLLSDSGFYLCAWGGQRGSPLHFGNGTRLTVT.

Worth noting for this clonotype: A much larger clone sits a single nucleotide away, making a read error possible. The CDR3 loop is CAISDMESGVGTQYF. CDR3 bases: TGTGCCATCAGTGATATGGAGTCGGGGGTTGGTACGCAGTATTTT. V usage is TRBV10-3 and J usage is TRBJ2-3; a weak D match, TRBD2 (6 bases). This CDR3 spans 15 amino acids. Germline CDR1 is ENHRY and CDR2 is SYGVKD. V was clipped by 3 bases and J by 8 bases, with 18 bases between them.

The table lists this clonotype with many counts. This chain links TRBV12-3 or TRBV12-4 with TRBJ2-1; 10 nucleotides match TRBD2. V lost 3 bases, J lost 4 bases, and 6 bases stayed unmatched. This CDR3 has 16 residues. CDR3 bases: TGTGCCAGCAGTTTGAAAGCGGGAGGGAAGTACAATGAGCAGTTCTTC. Protein: CASSLKAGGKYNEQFF.

This clonotype has ten or more counts. The chain couples TRBV9 to TRBJ2-3; TRBD2 is a possible D gene (5 bases). V lost 4 bases and J lost 4, with 10 bases in between. The CDR3 runs 13 residues. Germline V gene data show CDR1 as SGDLS and CDR2 as YYNGEE. CDR3 region: CASSRTRADTQYF. The CDR3 DNA sequence: TGTGCCAGCAGCCGGACTCGGGCAGATACGCAGTATTTT.

This clonotype has a count of ten or more. CDR3 protein: CASSLAGGQYNEQFF. CDR3 DNA: TGCGCCAGCAGCTTGGCGGGAGGCCAGTACAATGAGCAGTTCTTC. V gene TRBV5-1 combines with J gene TRBJ2-1, with 7 bases fitting TRBD2. This CDR3 spans 15 amino acids. J gave up 4 bases and V 0 bases, and 4 bases lay outside the gene matches. Germline CDR1 and CDR2: SGHRS and YFSETQ.

This clonotype came up many times. The chain couples TRBV5-1 to TRBJ2-3; D is perhaps TRBD1 or TRBD2 (5 bases each). V was shortened by 4 bases and J by 2 bases, with 11 bases between the two germline ends. The CDR3 has 14 residues. The germline gives CDR1 SGHRS, CDR2 YFSETQ. The CDR3 sequence: CASSPRDPTDTQYF. The DNA of the CDR3 is TGCGCCAGCAGCCCCAGGGACCCCACAGATACGCAGTATTTT.

This clonotype was counted ten times or more. J is TRBJ2-3 and V is TRBV19, with 7 bases fitting TRBD2. Germline V lookup: CDR1 LNHDA, CDR2 SQIVND (reference sequence). J was trimmed by 6 bases and V by 3 bases; bases with no gene match: 9. The CDR3 loop spans 15 amino acids. CDR3 nucleotides: TGTGCCAGTAGTATTGGGTGGGAGGGCCCGGATACGCAGTATTTT. As protein: CASSIGWEGPDTQYF.

In nucleotides, the CDR3 is TGTGCCACCAGTGACTGGGGGACGGGGCCGAGCTACACCTTC. Translation gives CATSDWGTGPSYTF. This sequence joins TRBV24-1 and TRBJ1-2; TRBD1 is a possible D gene (5 bases). In germline, CDR1 is KGHDR, CDR2 SFDVKD. V was pared by 4 bases and J by 9 bases, with 17 bases between. This CDR3 is 14 amino acids long.

Regarding this clonotype: The CDR3 ends on some other residue instead of the conserved phenylalanine or tryptophan, so this is likely a read error. The rearrangement uses TRBV7-2 and TRBJ2-7; no clear D gene. The J call could be wrong; TRBJ2-1 is a better fit for the DNA end. Germline V CDR1 and CDR2: SGHTA, FQGNSA. The CDR3 is 15 amino acids. Here the CDR3 DNA reads TGTGCCAGCAGCCGCTCCACCCACTATACCTACGAGCAGTTCCTC. Translated, it gives CASSRSTHYTYEQFL.

This clonotype was seen ten or more times. V usage is TRBV24-1 and J usage is TRBJ2-5, with D possibly matching TRBD2 (5 bases). The V gene's germline CDR1 is KGHDR and CDR2 SFDVKD. This CDR3 is 14 amino acids long. V was clipped by 0 bases and J by 9 bases, with 13 bases between them. CDR3 loop: CATSDLSTEGAQYF. The CDR3 DNA reads TGTGCCACCAGTGATTTGTCCACTGAGGGAGCCCAGTACTTC.

There are many counts of this clonotype. This sequence joins TRBV7-9 and TRBJ2-1; 11 bases are shared with TRBD2. In germline, CDR1 is SEHNR, CDR2 FQNEAQ (reference sequence). The CDR3 spans 17 residues. The J segment lost 8 bases and the V segment lost 4 bases, leaving 13 bases of the junction unmatched. The CDR3 sequence: CASSSTGTSGRGDEQFF. The DNA for the CDR3 is TGTGCCAGCAGCTCGACCGGGACTAGCGGTAGAGGGGATGAGCAGTTCTTC.

This chain connects TRBV6-2 or TRBV6-3 to TRBJ2-3, with 16 bases that match TRBD2. Per germline, CDR1 MNHEY and CDR2 SVGEGT. This CDR3 comprises 14 residues. V shed 11 bases and J 4 bases; nucleotides not matched to a gene: 3. CDR3 sequence (DNA): TGTGCCGAGGGGACTAGCGGGAGGGCAGATACGCAGTATTTT. Its translation is CAEGTSGRADTQYF.

The chain carries TRBV9 and TRBJ1-1; D ambiguous. V was pared by 0 bases and J by 5 bases, with 5 bases between. CDR3 size: 12 residues. Germline CDR1 SGDLS, CDR2 YYNGEE. CDR3 in amino acids: CASSVVETEAFF. The CDR3 coding sequence is TGTGCCAGCAGCGTAGTGGAAACTGAAGCTTTCTTT. The variable domain in full, with the rest retrieved from reference TRBV9 and TRBJ1-1, is DSGVTQTPKHLITATGQRVTLRCSPRSGDLSVYWYQQSLDQGLQFLIQYYNGEERAKGNILERFSAQQFPDLHSELNLSSLELGDSALYFCASSVVETEAFFGQGTRLTVV.

This clonotype was detected many times. The chain combines TRBV25-1 with TRBJ2-2; tentative D call: TRBD1 (6 bases). This CDR3 contains 15 residues. V lost 1 base and J 6 bases, leaving 12 bases between the germline ends. Germline-derived CDR1 and CDR2 are MGHDK and SYGVNS. The CDR3 here is CASSESAGVAGELFF. The CDR3 coding sequence is TGTGCCAGCAGTGAATCAGCAGGGGTAGCCGGGGAGCTGTTTTTT.

A word on this clonotype: A clone one base away is much larger, so this may be a read error. The chain couples TRBV6-2 or TRBV6-3 to TRBJ2-1, with TRBD1 as a possible D gene (6 bases). Germline CDR1 reads MNHEY; CDR2 reads SVGEGT. The CDR3 sequence is 15 residues long. CDR3 region: CDSTLRDISYNEQFF. CDR3 in DNA: TGTGACAGCACCCTCCGGGACATCTCCTACAATGAGCAGTTCTTC.

This clonotype was observed many times. V and J are TRBV4-1 and TRBJ1-2; D possibly corresponds to TRBD1 (5 bases). The V and J ends lost 0 bases and 5 bases respectively, with 13 bases between them. The CDR3 loop spans 15 amino acids. Germline CDR1 MGHRA, CDR2 YSYEKL. CDR3 amino acids: CASSQDPAGRYGYTF. CDR3 DNA: TGCGCCAGCAGCCAAGATCCGGCAGGGCGGTATGGCTACACCTTC.

V gene TRBV29-1 combines with J gene TRBJ1-4, with D perhaps TRBD1 (5 bases). The CDR3 totals 13 residues. CDR1 and CDR2 from the germline V gene are SQVTM and ANQGSEA. The V and J ends lost 7 bases and 2 bases respectively, with 11 bases between them. CDR3 protein: CSAQRGTNEKLFF. The CDR3 DNA follows: TGCAGCGCCCAAAGGGGCACTAATGAAAAACTGTTTTTT.

This clonotype was seen ten or more times. The V gene is TRBV20-1, the J gene TRBJ1-2; TRBD1 might be the D (6 bases). The CDR3 loop spans 14 amino acids. Germline V lookup: CDR1 DFQATT, CDR2 SNEGSKA (reference sequence). Trimming removed 6 bases at V and 4 bases at J, with 18 bases between. CDR3 sequence reads: CSAPFQQGSYGYTF. DNA for the CDR3: TGCAGTGCCCCCTTCCAACAGGGAAGCTATGGCTACACCTTC.

This clonotype was counted many times. The V call is TRBV29-1, the J call TRBJ1-4; the D gene is possibly TRBD1 (6 bases). V lost 7 bases and J lost 7, with 16 bases in between. The CDR3 contains 13 residues. In germline, CDR1 is SQVTM, CDR2 ANQGSEA. As DNA, the CDR3 is TGCAGCGGGAACACAGGGTTGGGTGAAAAACTGTTTTTT. As protein: CSGNTGLGEKLFF. The full variable domain, with the rest looked up from reference TRBV29-1 and TRBJ1-4, is SAVISQKPSRDICQRGTSLTIQCQVDSQVTMMFWYRQQPGQSLTLIATANQGSEATYESGFVIDKFPISRPNLTFSTLTVSNMSPEDSSIYLCSGNTGLGEKLFFGSGTQLSVL.

This clonotype was found many times. The rearrangement links TRBV7-2 to TRBJ2-5, with 14 bases that match TRBD2. CDR3 size: 17 residues. V shed 5 bases and J 5 bases; nucleotides not matched to a gene: 10. Germline V gives CDR1 SGHTA, CDR2 FQGNSA. CDR3 DNA sequence: TGTGCCAGCAGCAATCCGGGACTAGCGGGAGCTAGGGAGACCCAGTACTTC. Its protein product is CASSNPGLAGARETQYF.

This clonotype was recorded a few times. The chain joins TRBV5-4 to TRBJ2-1; 8 positions agree with TRBD2. Trimming removed 6 bases from V and 4 bases from J; junction bases left unmatched: 6. Per germline, CDR1 SGHNT and CDR2 YYREEE (reference sequence). The CDR3 sequence is 14 residues long. CDR3 loop: CASILAGLYNEQFF. The CDR3 DNA reads as TGTGCCAGCATCCTAGCGGGCCTATACAATGAGCAGTTCTTC.

This clonotype was recorded at least ten times. This chain connects TRBV11-3 to TRBJ2-1; TRBD2 matches 7 bases. V lost 2 bases, J lost 8 bases, and 6 bases stayed unmatched. Germline V CDR1 and CDR2: SGHNT, YENEEA. This CDR3 comprises 14 residues. The CDR3 sequence is CASSLWEGQHEQFF. The CDR3, as DNA: TGTGCCAGCAGCTTATGGGAGGGCCAGCATGAGCAGTTCTTC.